This is a list of T cell receptor beta chains from one sample in a study of T cell responses to AZD1222 COVID-19 vaccine. Data came from immunoSEQ multiplex PCR; TCRdb stores just in-frame clones and leaves some out. The data show approximately 76,000 clones, about 87% seen once. The sequencing here drew on peripheral blood, taken on day 0 of AZD1222 vaccination. The receptor source for this set is an adult in good health. Each CDR3 is given with its conserved first and last residue. D genes are given only for firm matches.

V,D,J,CDR3
TRBV6-1,TRBD2,TRBJ2-4,CASSEGLAGVTKNIQYF
TRBV28,NA,TRBJ2-1,CASSLLGNGYNEQFF
TRBV5-4,NA,TRBJ2-1,CASSPGMNNEQFF
TRBV28,NA,TRBJ2-5,CASSPGTSGEETQYF
TRBV5-1,NA,TRBJ1-5,CASSFDGDSNQPQHF
TRBV5-6,NA,TRBJ1-1,CASSLPVYTEAFF
TRBV7-7,NA,TRBJ2-3,CASSPMSSKSTDTQYF
TRBV6-1,NA,TRBJ2-2,CASSEGMWQAGELFF
TRBV27,TRBD1,TRBJ2-7,CASSPLGQTYEQYF
TRBV10-3,TRBD1,TRBJ1-2,CAISERGGRSNYGYTF
TRBV29-1,TRBD1,TRBJ2-1,CSIRDRDSYNEQFF
TRBV10-1,NA,TRBJ2-1,CASSESPVNNEQFF
TRBV7-9,TRBD2,TRBJ2-7,CASSPPSGLGPNEQYF
TRBV4-2,NA,TRBJ1-6,CASSQDGLTYNSPLHF
TRBV30,TRBD2,TRBJ2-3,CAWSKRGAGVGTDTQYF
TRBV5-6,NA,TRBJ1-6,CASSLSGGSYNSPLHF
TRBV4-1,NA,TRBJ2-5,CASSQGFYERQRETQYF
TRBV27,TRBD1,TRBJ1-1,CASSFIDRDEAFF
TRBV3-1/TRBV3-2,TRBD1,TRBJ1-2,CASSQDTGGLFRNYGYTF
TRBV5-1,NA,TRBJ2-5,CASNRTNCQWGLETQYF
TRBV28,NA,TRBJ2-3,CASTYTGTGATDTQYF
TRBV19,NA,TRBJ2-1,CASSQGNNNEQFF
TRBV29-1,NA,TRBJ1-3,CSAPSGNTIYF
TRBV7-2,NA,TRBJ2-7,CATTRSSYYEQYF
TRBV28,NA,TRBJ2-7,CASSNHDGVAYEQYF
TRBV9,NA,TRBJ2-1,CASSVVGAPYNEQFF
TRBV6-5,TRBD2,TRBJ2-7,CASTSGTSGTYEQYF
TRBV7-2,TRBD1,TRBJ1-5,CASSPETGSGNQPQHF
TRBV30,NA,TRBJ2-1,CAWGTLSGRRGEQFF
TRBV5-1,NA,TRBJ1-2,CASSLDHSYGYTF
TRBV6-1,TRBD1,TRBJ2-2,CASSVGQGGVETGELFF
TRBV11-2,NA,TRBJ1-5,CASSGGHGNNQPQHF
TRBV4-3,NA,TRBJ1-2,CASSQGLGGYYGYTF
TRBV6-4,TRBD2,TRBJ2-1,CASSVSGGANEQFF
TRBV7-6,NA,TRBJ1-2,CASSPYSRINYGYTF
TRBV29-1,TRBD2,TRBJ2-4,CSVDWQIAGETYIQYF
TRBV2,NA,TRBJ2-6,CARNRQTDSSGANVLTF
TRBV19,NA,TRBJ2-2,CASSIVGTNTGELFF
TRBV5-5,NA,TRBJ1-6,CASSLDFGGAGSPLHF
TRBV29-1,NA,TRBJ2-7,CSVGTLAYEQYF